Sequencing of this T cell receptor (beta chain) was carried out in a study of T cell responses to AZD1222 COVID-19 vaccine. Study as a whole: Doses given second, at about 4 or about 12 weeks, were pooled. Notes on the study in general: The donors showed a predominance of white British ancestry and of females, with possible underestimation of clonal diversity. Only 5 or 6 individuals given AZD1222 were seropositive at baseline. Variant regions that are unmutated are reportedly the target of nearly half of spike-specific TCRs.

The V gene lost 5 bases and the J gene lost 0 bases, with 13 bases spanning the gap. This CDR3 has 16 amino acids. Looked up from germline, CDR1 is SGHAT and CDR2 is FQNNGV. As regards this clone: Its antigen is as yet unknown.

Sequencing was performed with immunoSEQ multiplex PCR; in TCRdb, only in-frame clones are kept and a portion is missing. The sample records 150,000 or so clones, over 85% being singletons. The J gene is TRBJ1-4, the V gene TRBV11-2, with a tentative D call TRBD1 (5 bases). This sample comprised peripheral blood, obtained on day 0 of AZD1222 vaccination. This receptor was identified in an adult in good health. For the CDR3, the DNA is TGTGCCAGCAGCCCCCTTGGGGCAGCAACTAATGAAAAACTGTTTTTT. This codes for CASSPLGAATNEKLFF.